Below, 28 T cell receptor beta chains from the same sample are listed, as sequenced in a study of cytomegalovirus exposure and HLA in healthy donors. The PCR made use of 60 Vbeta and 13 Jbeta primers. Profiled with immunoSEQ multiplex PCR; TCRdb holds only in-frame clones, not every one. The data hold tens of thousands of clones, with about four fifths observed a single time. Sequenced: PBMCs. These receptors were taken from a man aged 50-59 years in good health and CMV-seropositive.

This clone was seen only a few times. CDR3 DNA sequence: TGCGCCAGCAGCCAAGACGGATTTCGGGAGGGGCAGTATTTT. Translated, it gives CASSQDGFREGQYF. V and J are TRBV4-1 and TRBJ2-3; 8 bases map to TRBD2. This CDR3 has 14 residues. Per the germline V gene, CDR1 is MGHRA and CDR2 is YSYEKL. V trimming: 0 bases; J trimming: 11 bases; junction bases outside the gene matches: 7.

The chain couples TRBV27 to TRBJ2-3; D is unresolved. V lost 6 bases and J 1 base, leaving 14 bases between the germline ends. Looked up from germline, CDR1 is MNHEY and CDR2 is SMNVEV (reference sequence). The CDR3 is made up of 15 amino acids. The CDR3 loop is CASSHLGDRTDTQYF. The CDR3 nucleotides read TGTGCCAGCAGCCACCTCGGTGATCGCACAGATACGCAGTATTTT.

This clone was counted once. Here the CDR3 reads CASSLRPRGDNQPQHF. The DNA of the CDR3 is TGTGCCAGCAGCTTACGTCCCAGGGGCGACAATCAGCCCCAGCATTTT. The chain is built from TRBV7-6 and TRBJ1-5; possibly TRBD1 for D (6 bases). CDR3 length: 16 residues. V lost 2 bases and J lost 3, with 14 bases in between. Per the germline V gene, CDR1 is SGHVS and CDR2 is FNYEAQ.

The chain recombines TRBV6-6 with TRBJ2-3; tentatively, D is TRBD2 (6 bases). The CDR3 contains 13 residues. V dropped 9 bases and J dropped 1 base, with 11 bases sitting between them. Germline V gene sequence: CDR1 MNHNY, CDR2 SVGAGI (reference sequence). The CDR3 sequence: CASAGKRTDTQYF. CDR3 DNA sequence: TGTGCCAGTGCGGGGAAACGCACAGATACGCAGTATTTT.

The gene calls are TRBV15 and TRBJ2-7; 7 nucleotides agree with TRBD2. V was pared by 2 bases and J by 5 bases, with 18 bases of the junction left unmatched. Germline V CDR1 and CDR2: LNHNV, YYDKDF (reference sequence). The CDR3 spans 18 residues. The CDR3 DNA is TGTGCCACCAGCAGACAAATATTCGGACTAGGCTCGGTTGACGAGCAGTACTTC. Translation: CATSRQIFGLGSVDEQYF.

This clone was counted a single time. V and J are TRBV6-6 and TRBJ2-7, with 8 bases that match TRBD2. V gave up 6 bases and J gave up 6 bases; unmatched junction bases: 7. Looked up from germline, CDR1 is MNHNY and CDR2 is SVGAGI (reference sequence). This CDR3 spans 13 amino acids. The CDR3 DNA follows: TGTGCCAGCAGCACGGGGGGGGTCGGCGAGCAGTACTTC. It codes for CASSTGGVGEQYF.

Remarks on this clone: Compared with germline, one end of the junction differs, possibly owing to a read error. Additional DNA sequences in this sample encode the identical CDR3. The V call is TRBV7-9, the J call TRBJ2-7, with TRBD2 matching over 10 bases. The CDR3 sequence is 15 residues long. Germline V gene sequence: CDR1 SEHNR, CDR2 FQNEAQ (reference sequence). Here the CDR3 DNA reads TGTTCCAGCAGCTTAGCTAGCGGGAGATCCTACGAGCAGTACTTC. Translation: CSSSLASGRSYEQYF.

This clone was seen only once. This chain connects TRBV4-1 to TRBJ2-7, with 8 bases lining up with TRBD1. The CDR3 totals 17 residues. V lost 1 base, J lost 3 bases, and 11 bases stayed unmatched. The germline gives CDR1 MGHRA, CDR2 YSYEKL. CDR3 protein: CASSQAPGTGRNYEQYF. The CDR3, as DNA: TGCGCCAGCAGCCAAGCTCCCGGGACAGGTAGAAACTACGAGCAGTACTTC.

The V and J genes are TRBV7-9 and TRBJ1-2; 7 bases fit TRBD1. The germline V gene has CDR1 SEHNR and CDR2 FQNEAQ (reference sequence). The ends lost 3 bases at V and 5 bases at J; junction bases unmatched: 3. The CDR3 is 13 residues long. CDR3 residues: CASSLDRLYGYTF. CDR3 coding DNA: TGTGCCAGCAGCTTGGACAGGCTATATGGCTACACCTTC.

The CDR3 loop is CASRENGGNEQFF. CDR3 DNA: TGTGCCAGCAGGGAGAACGGTGGAAATGAGCAGTTCTTC. The chain has TRBV6-5 and TRBJ2-1; no clear D. The germline V gene has CDR1 MNHEY and CDR2 SVGAGI. V dropped 6 bases and J dropped 7 bases, with 13 bases sitting between them. The CDR3 is 13 amino acids.

As for this clone: This specimen includes other DNA sequences encoding the same CDR3. For the CDR3, the DNA is TGTGCCATCAGTCCCGGGACAGGGTTGGTGCGTGGCTACACCTTC. Translating it yields CAISPGTGLVRGYTF. J is TRBJ1-2 and V is TRBV10-3, with TRBD1 identical over 9 bases. With 5 bases clipped from V and 7 bases from J, the junction kept 11 bases outside the gene matches. Germline CDR1 ENHRY, CDR2 SYGVKD. CDR3 length equals 15 residues.

The genes are TRBV29-1 and TRBJ1-1; possible D gene TRBD1, 5 bases. Looked up from germline, CDR1 is SQVTM and CDR2 is ANQGSEA. The CDR3 is made up of 12 amino acids. Trimming left V 6 bases short and J 4 bases short, with 12 bases between. As DNA, the CDR3 is TGCAGCGTCTCGCTGGGGGGCACTGAAGCTTTCTTT. Protein: CSVSLGGTEAFF.

The chain employs TRBV9 and TRBJ2-3; maybe TRBD2 (6 bases). CDR1 and CDR2 from the germline V gene are SGDLS and YYNGEE. The CDR3 has 21 residues. V was cut by 4 bases and J by 0 bases, with 30 bases left in between. The CDR3 region has the DNA TGTGCCAGCAGCCGTCTATTGTCCGGAGGGGTGATCGGTTCTAGCACAGATACGCAGTATTTT. This codes for CASSRLLSGGVIGSSTDTQYF. Using reference TRBV9 and TRBJ2-3 for the parts outside the CDR3, the full variable domain is DSGVTQTPKHLITATGQRVTLRCSPRSGDLSVYWYQQSLDQGLQFLIQYYNGEERAKGNILERFSAQQFPDLHSELNLSSLELGDSALYFCASSRLLSGGVIGSSTDTQYFGPGTRLTVL.

The V call is TRBV25-1, the J call TRBJ1-2; no clear D gene. Looked up from germline, CDR1 is MGHDK and CDR2 is SYGVNS. V lost 1 base, J lost 1 base, and 13 bases lay in between. This CDR3 contains 16 residues. The CDR3 sequence: CASSELGPTNNYGYTF. As DNA, the CDR3 is TGTGCCAGCAGTGAATTGGGTCCTACTAATAACTATGGCTACACCTTC.

This rearrangement joins TRBV30 to TRBJ2-6; D is undetermined. Germline V gene data show CDR1 as GTSNPN and CDR2 as SVGIG (reference sequence). The CDR3 has 14 residues. Trimming cost V 0 bases and J 2 bases, with 5 bases left between them. CDR3 loop: CAWSVQTGANVLTF. The CDR3 DNA follows: TGTGCCTGGAGTGTACAAACTGGGGCCAACGTCCTGACTTTC. Using reference TRBV30 and TRBJ2-6 for the parts outside the CDR3, the full variable domain is SQTIHQWPATLVQPVGSPLSLECTVEGTSNPNLYWYRQAAGRGLQLLFYSVGIGQISSEVPQNLSASRPQDRQFILSSKKLLLSDSGFYLCAWSVQTGANVLTFGAGSRLTVL.

The J gene is TRBJ2-5, the V gene TRBV6-1; a possible D gene is TRBD1 (5 bases). V was trimmed by 8 bases and J by 2 bases, leaving 18 bases between them. This CDR3 is built from 15 residues. Germline lookup yields CDR1 MNHNS and CDR2 SASEGT. The CDR3 bases are TGTGCCAGCCGGACAAGTCGAATGCTGCAAGAGACCCAGTACTTC. This sequence encodes CASRTSRMLQETQYF.

The J gene is TRBJ1-5, the V gene TRBV19; no clear D gene. The CDR3 loop spans 12 amino acids. The germline V and J ends were trimmed by 7 bases and 5 bases, with 9 bases remaining between them. Germline-derived CDR1 and CDR2 are LNHDA and SQIVND (reference sequence). CDR3 in DNA: TGTGCCAGTACAGAGGGATATCAGCCCCAGCATTTT. Amino acids: CASTEGYQPQHF.

This rearrangement joins TRBV30 to TRBJ2-7; D may be TRBD2 (6 bases). CDR3 length: 12 residues. Between the trimmed V and J ends, which lost 4 bases and 1 base, there was a span of 8 bases. Germline V CDR1 and CDR2: GTSNPN, SVGIG (reference sequence). The CDR3 loop reads CAWNSGSYEQYF. CDR3 bases: TGTGCCTGGAACAGCGGGTCCTACGAGCAGTACTTC.

The chain links TRBV16 to TRBJ1-4, with D tentatively TRBD1 (5 bases). The ends were cut back, 0 bases at V and 3 bases at J, with 11 bases in the middle. Germline V CDR1 and CDR2: KGHSY, FQNENV. The CDR3 has 16 residues. CDR3 nucleotide sequence: TGTGCCAGCAGCCAATCCCGGGGGACGCCTAATGAAAAACTGTTTTTT. It translates to CASSQSRGTPNEKLFF.

The chain recombines TRBV5-4 with TRBJ2-5, with 13 bases aligning to TRBD2. Germline CDR1 and CDR2: SGHNT and YYREEE (reference sequence). This CDR3 has 17 amino acids. The junction had 14 bases not matched to a gene; V was cut back by 5 bases and J by 7 bases. CDR3 sequence: CASRAGTSGDPGATQYF. CDR3 bases: TGTGCCAGCAGGGCCGGGACTAGCGGGGACCCCGGGGCGACCCAGTACTTC.

The CDR3 is CASSLDLTGRTEAFF. As DNA, the CDR3 is TGTGCCAGCAGCTTAGATCTAACGGGAAGGACTGAAGCTTTCTTT. The rearrangement uses TRBV4-2 and TRBJ1-1; D call uncertain. Germline CDR1 LGHNA, CDR2 YNFKEQ. The V end was cut by 5 bases, the J end by 5 bases, with 18 bases between. The CDR3 length is 15 residues.

This sequence joins TRBV18 and TRBJ1-1, with D possibly being TRBD1 (6 bases). The germline V gene encodes CDR1 KGHSH and CDR2 LQKENI. The CDR3 has 17 residues. Between the trimmed V and J ends, which lost 4 bases and 1 base, there was a span of 19 bases. CDR3 sequence (DNA): TGTGCCAGCTCACAAAACAGGGAACCGCAGGGGAACACTGAAGCTTTCTTT. Translation gives CASSQNREPQGNTEAFF.

This clone was recorded only once. The rearrangement links TRBV7-6 to TRBJ1-5; no definite D call. In germline, CDR1 is SGHVS, CDR2 FNYEAQ. Trimming took 1 base from V and 4 from J, leaving 5 bases between them. CDR3 length: 13 residues. Written as DNA, the CDR3 is TGTGCCAGCAGCTTAGACGGTAATCAGCCCCAGCATTTT. Translated, it gives CASSLDGNQPQHF.

This clone is a singleton in its sample. CDR3 coding DNA: TGTGCCAGTACCGACAAGAGCTCCTACGAGCAGTACTTC. This codes for CASTDKSSYEQYF. The rearrangement links TRBV19 to TRBJ2-7; D gene uncertain. The ends were cut back, 7 bases at V and 0 bases at J, with 10 bases in the middle. The CDR3 has 13 residues. Germline V CDR1 and CDR2: LNHDA, SQIVND (reference sequence).

In DNA form, the CDR3 reads TGTGCCAGTAGGGGGAAGGACTTGGGGAATTCACCCCTCCACTTT. It is translated as CASRGKDLGNSPLHF. The V call is TRBV19, the J call TRBJ1-6; D ambiguous. The V end lost 6 bases, the J end lost 7 bases, and 16 bases lay between the germline ends. CDR1 and CDR2 from the germline V gene are LNHDA and SQIVND (reference sequence). The CDR3 is 15 amino acids. Full variable domain (outside the CDR3, taken from reference TRBV19 and TRBJ1-6): DGGITQSPKYLFRKEGQNVTLSCEQNLNHDAMYWYRQDPGQGLRLIYYSQIVNDFQKGDIAEGYSVSREKKESFPLTVTSAQKNPTAFYLCASRGKDLGNSPLHFGNGTRLTVT.

This chain connects TRBV18 to TRBJ1-1, with D unresolved. V was trimmed by 2 bases and J by 0 bases, leaving 10 bases between them. This CDR3 comprises 15 residues. Looked up from germline, CDR1 is KGHSH and CDR2 is LQKENI. CDR3 protein: CASSPSFMLNTEAFF. The CDR3 region has the DNA TGTGCCAGCTCACCATCCTTTATGTTGAACACTGAAGCTTTCTTT.

Of note for this clone: Compared with germline, one end of the junction differs, possibly owing to a read error. The rearrangement uses TRBV7-8 and TRBJ1-2; possible D gene TRBD1, 6 bases. Germline V gene sequence: CDR1 SGHVS, CDR2 FQNEAQ. The CDR3 is 15 residues long. CDR3 sequence: CTSSLVQGLNYGYTF. The CDR3 DNA follows: TGTACCAGCAGCTTAGTCCAGGGGCTTAACTATGGCTACACCTTC.

The rearrangement uses TRBV6-1 and TRBJ2-1; 10 nucleotides match TRBD1. Looked up from germline, CDR1 is MNHNS and CDR2 is SASEGT. V lost 4 bases to trimming and J lost 0 bases; unmatched junction nucleotides: 3. CDR3 length: 16 residues. The CDR3 loop is CASSGQGAGSYNEQFF. The CDR3, as DNA: TGTGCCAGCAGTGGACAGGGGGCGGGCTCCTACAATGAGCAGTTCTTC.